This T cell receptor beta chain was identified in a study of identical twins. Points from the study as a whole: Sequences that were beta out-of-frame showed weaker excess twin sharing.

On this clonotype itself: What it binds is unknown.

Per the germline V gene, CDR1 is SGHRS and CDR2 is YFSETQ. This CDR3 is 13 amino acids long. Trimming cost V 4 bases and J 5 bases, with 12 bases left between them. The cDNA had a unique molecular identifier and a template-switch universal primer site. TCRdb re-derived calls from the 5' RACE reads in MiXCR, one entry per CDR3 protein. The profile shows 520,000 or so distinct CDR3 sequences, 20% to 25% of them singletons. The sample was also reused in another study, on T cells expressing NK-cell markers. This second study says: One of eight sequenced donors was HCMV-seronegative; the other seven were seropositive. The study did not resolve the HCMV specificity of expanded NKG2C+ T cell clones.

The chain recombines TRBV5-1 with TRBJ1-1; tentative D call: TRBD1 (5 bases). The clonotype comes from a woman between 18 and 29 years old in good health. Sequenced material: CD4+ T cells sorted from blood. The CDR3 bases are TGCGCCAGCAGCGCTTCCGGGGGAACTGAAGCTTTCTTT. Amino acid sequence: CASSASGGTEAFF.